This T cell receptor beta chain is drawn from a study of T cell responses to AZD1222 COVID-19 vaccine. Data came from immunoSEQ multiplex PCR; TCRdb stores just in-frame clones and leaves some out. There are 150,000 to 200,000 clones in the sample; roughly 93% occur only once, and 3% to 5% lies in the top ten. Concerning this clone itself: Its antigen is unidentified.

Overall study results and limits: Vaccine-associated CD4 TCRs ranged over spike, dominating at 160-218 and 743-854. The sample set comprised mostly white British donors with more females, and clonal diversity was possibly underestimated. After two AZD1222 doses, spike-specific TCR breadth and depth rose versus day 0. The study sampled repertoires only after the peak T cell response.

The CDR3 totals 16 residues. CDR1 SNHLY and CDR2 FYNNEI come from the germline V gene. Germline trimming cut 8 bases from V and 5 bases from J; bases unmatched to any gene: 11. The chain combines TRBV2 with TRBJ2-1; 11 nucleotides agree with TRBD2. The specimen comprised peripheral blood, sampled on day 0 of AZD1222 vaccination. This TCR came from an adult in good health. The chain's CDR3 is CASGKSGTSGHNEQFF. DNA of the CDR3: TGTGCCAGCGGGAAATCCGGGACTAGCGGCCACAATGAGCAGTTCTTC.